This is a list of T cell receptor beta chains from one sample in a study of OX40 agonist ivuxolimab in advanced cancers. The table came from immunoSEQ multiplex PCR; TCRdb's copy has only in-frame clones and leaves some out. The sample shows around 26,000 clones, roughly 88% of them seen only once. The material sequenced was CD4+ or CD8+ T cells sorted from blood, taken in a trial of the OX40 agonist ivuxolimab. The receptors were sampled from an adult with an advanced solid tumor such as melanoma, head and neck, liver or kidney cancer. Both conserved end residues are part of each CDR3. The D gene is left open where the match is weak. Size values are once, few and many counts, or a class for expanded clones, and some rows have none.

TRBD1,TRBV7-9,TRBJ2-3,-,CASSYRGQSTDTQYF,TGTGCCAGCAGCTACAGGGGGCAAAGCACAGATACGCAGTATTTT
-,TRBV19,TRBJ1-2,-,CASSFSTGPRGYGYTF,TGTGCCAGTAGTTTCAGCACAGGGCCCCGGGGCTATGGCTACACCTTC
-,TRBV20-1,TRBJ2-7,-,CSTGGGEQYF,TGCAGTACCGGGGGCGGGGAGCAGTACTTC
TRBD2,TRBV6-5,TRBJ2-7,-,CASRPGLADSYEQYF,TGTGCCAGCAGACCCGGACTAGCGGACTCCTACGAGCAGTACTTC
-,TRBV29-1,TRBJ2-3,-,CSVEGGERRLADTQYF,TGCAGCGTTGAGGGCGGGGAGCGGAGGCTCGCAGATACGCAGTATTTT
TRBD2,TRBV9,TRBJ2-1,-,CASSPRAGLYNEQFF,TGTGCCAGCAGCCCCCGAGCGGGACTGTACAATGAGCAGTTCTTC
TRBD2,TRBV30,TRBJ2-7,-,CAWRTSGGHEQYF,TGTGCCTGGAGGACTAGCGGGGGGCACGAGCAGTACTTC
-,TRBV5-8,TRBJ2-1,-,CASSRRLPEGNEQFF,TGTGCCAGCAGCCGCCGACTCCCCGAAGGTAATGAGCAGTTCTTC
-,TRBV10-2,TRBJ2-7,-,CASSEQGYEQYF,TGCGCCAGCAGTGAGCAGGGCTACGAGCAGTACTTC
-,TRBV18,TRBJ2-7,-,CASSPGMLGVYEQYF,TGTGCCAGCTCACCTGGTATGCTAGGAGTATACGAGCAGTACTTC
TRBD1,TRBV6-1,TRBJ2-7,-,CASSSGTGAFRSW,TGTGCCAGCAGTTCCGGGACAGGGGCCTTTAGGTCTTGG
TRBD2,TRBV11-3,TRBJ2-2,-,CASSLTGGVWNTGELFF,TGTGCCAGCAGTCTTACCGGGGGGGTATGGAACACCGGGGAGCTGTTTTTT
-,TRBV4-1,TRBJ1-2,-,CASSPVRQLHYGYTF,TGCGCCAGCAGCCCCGTCCGGCAGCTTCACTATGGCTACACCTTC
-,TRBV7-9,TRBJ2-1,-,CASSSRDRFHEQFF,TGTGCCAGCAGCTCCAGAGATCGGTTCCATGAGCAGTTCTTC
-,TRBV5-5,TRBJ2-2,-,CASSLAGSTGELFF,TGTGCCAGCAGCTTGGCCGGCAGCACCGGGGAGCTGTTTTTT
-,TRBV11-3,TRBJ2-2,-,CASSATRGGGELFF,TGTGCCAGCAGCGCGACACGAGGGGGTGGGGAGCTGTTTTTT
-,TRBV6-5,TRBJ2-7,-,CASSYSYRNYEQYF,TGTGCCAGCAGTTACTCCTACAGAAACTACGAGCAGTACTTC
TRBD1,TRBV5-6,TRBJ2-7,few,CASSPGQGDYEQYF,TGTGCCAGCAGCCCGGGACAGGGCGACTACGAGCAGTACTTC
-,TRBV18,TRBJ2-1,-,CASSDVNRDPHNEQFF,TGTGCCAGCTCAGACGTTAACCGGGACCCTCACAATGAGCAGTTCTTC
TRBD2,TRBV4-2,TRBJ2-2,-,CASSFRLAGNTGELFF,TGTGCCAGCAGCTTTCGACTAGCGGGTAACACCGGGGAGCTGTTTTTT
-,TRBV11-3,TRBJ2-1,-,CASSRRWDSLSYNEQFF,TGTGCCAGCAGCCGTCGATGGGACTCCCTCTCCTACAATGAGCAGTTCTTC
-,TRBV9,TRBJ2-7,-,CASSATGTDSYEQYF,TGTGCCAGCAGCGCCACCGGGACGGACTCCTACGAGCAGTACTTC
-,TRBV10-3,TRBJ1-5,once,CAITGEVNQPQHF,TGTGCCATCACGGGTGAAGTCAATCAGCCCCAGCATTTT
TRBD2,TRBV9,TRBJ2-5,-,CASSALAGSQETQYF,TGTGCCAGCAGCGCCCTAGCGGGATCTCAAGAGACCCAGTACTTC
-,TRBV6-6,TRBJ2-7,once,CASSYTSGGPYEQYF,TGTGCCAGCAGTTACACCAGCGGCGGACCCTACGAGCAGTACTTC
-,TRBV6-5,TRBJ1-2,-,CASKRSAEPYGYTF,TGTGCCAGTAAGAGATCAGCGGAACCCTATGGCTACACCTTC
TRBD2,TRBV11-3,TRBJ2-5,-,CASSLNSWTSGEETQYF,TGTGCCAGCAGCTTGAACTCGTGGACTAGCGGGGAAGAGACCCAGTACTTC